Given below is one TCR beta chain in context. The antigen remains unidentified. Germline CDR1 reads GTSNPN; CDR2 reads SVGIG (reference sequence). The CDR3 contains 17 residues. With 2 bases clipped from V and 0 bases from J, the junction kept 11 bases outside the gene matches. This entry is derived from a study of cytomegalovirus exposure and HLA in healthy donors. Nobody recorded the CMV serostatus of this donor. Overall study results and limits: For presence/absence analyses, sequencing depth was assumed to be roughly uniform across donors. One later analysis reportedly identified an Asian-associated ancestry cluster that showed fewer N-insertions than the roughly 720-donor mean.

Primers included in the PCR were 60 Vbeta and 13 Jbeta primers. Some clones are missing from TCRdb's copy, which holds only in-frame ones; the method was immunoSEQ multiplex PCR. The table includes fewer than 200,000 clones, 65% to 75% detected once. Material for sequencing was PBMCs. The chain recombines TRBV30 with TRBJ2-7; 9 bases are shared with TRBD2. The TCR was taken from a human donor in good health. The CDR3 region has the DNA TGTGCCTGGAGTTTCGGCGGGGGGGGACTTGGCTCCTACGAGCAGTACTTC. This encodes CAWSFGGGGLGSYEQYF. The full variable domain, its missing parts supplied by reference TRBV30 and TRBJ2-7, is SQTIHQWPATLVQPVGSPLSLECTVEGTSNPNLYWYRQAAGRGLQLLFYSVGIGQISSEVPQNLSASRPQDRQFILSSKKLLLSDSGFYLCAWSFGGGGLGSYEQYFGPGTRLTVT.